This TCR beta chain was profiled in a study of Ad26.COV2.S vaccination and SARS-CoV-2 variants. Study-wide results and limits: Compared with placebo recipients, vaccine recipients had higher spike-specific TCR breadth. Post-vaccination spike-specific CD8+ and CD4+ T cell responses reportedly had substantial breadth. Total T cell responses were possibly underestimated by TCR breadth and depth analyses.

Turning to this clone: Its antigen is not known.

From germline, CDR1 is SEHNR and CDR2 FQNEAQ (reference sequence). The CDR3 has 17 amino acids. Trimming removed 3 bases at V and 1 base at J, with 16 bases between. Clones were sequenced by immunoSEQ multiplex PCR, and TCRdb holds only the in-frame ones, with some missing. The repertoire holds 300,000 to 400,000 clones, 90% to 95% seen once, with about 3.9% in the top ten. This specimen was peripheral blood, taken after recovery from COVID-19. The TCR sequence derives from a human donor who had recovered from COVID-19. The rearrangement links TRBV7-9 to TRBJ2-1; tentative D call: TRBD1 (6 bases). CDR3 DNA sequence: TGTGCCAGCAGCTTCACCCAGGGGCTTAGATCCTACAATGAGCAGTTCTTC. Residues: CASSFTQGLRSYNEQFF.